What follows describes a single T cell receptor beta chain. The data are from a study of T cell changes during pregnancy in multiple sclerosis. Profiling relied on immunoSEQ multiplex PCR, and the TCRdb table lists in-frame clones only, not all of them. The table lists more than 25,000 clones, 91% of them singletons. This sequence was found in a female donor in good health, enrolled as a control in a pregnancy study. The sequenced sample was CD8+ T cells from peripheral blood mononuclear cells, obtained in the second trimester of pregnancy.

The CDR3 DNA sequence: TGTGCCAGCAGCTTGGATCACTTACAAGAGACCCAGTACTTC. Amino acid sequence: CASSLDHLQETQYF. The V and J genes are TRBV5-4 and TRBJ2-5; D is unclear. V shed 0 bases and J shed 2 bases, with 8 bases lying between them. CDR3 length equals 14 residues. CDR1 is SGHNT, CDR2 YYREEE, per germline (reference sequence).